The rows below give T cell receptor beta chains drawn from one sample of a study of blood T cell repertoires in COVID-19. Clones were sequenced by immunoSEQ multiplex PCR, and TCRdb holds only the in-frame ones, with some missing. The data hold some 100,000 clones, with 65% to 90% observed a single time. The sequenced sample was PBMCs or T cells enriched from blood (not recorded which). The receptors shown here come from a woman aged 50 to 65 who had recovered from COVID-19. The CDR3 runs from the conserved cysteine through the conserved F or W. Fields, in order: CDR3 DNA, CDR3 protein, V gene, clone size, D gene, J gene. A D gene is named only where the DNA matches it firmly. The size entry is marked missing in some rows and otherwise reads once, few, many or a size class.

CDR3 DNA: TGTGCCACCAGCAGAGATCTTCTGGGGGCGAGGGAGCAGTACTTC; CDR3 protein: CATSRDLLGAREQYF; V gene: TRBV15; clone size: -; D gene: -; J gene: TRBJ2-7
CDR3 DNA: TGTGCCAGCAGCTTAGCTGAGGGTTACCAAGAGACCCAGTACTTC; CDR3 protein: CASSLAEGYQETQYF; V gene: TRBV7-9; clone size: -; D gene: -; J gene: TRBJ2-5
CDR3 DNA: TGTGCCAGCAGTACAGGGGACACTGAAGCTTTCTTT; CDR3 protein: CASSTGDTEAFF; V gene: TRBV6-5; clone size: -; D gene: TRBD1; J gene: TRBJ1-1
CDR3 DNA: TGTGCCAGCAGGAGGGGGGGGAGCAATCAGCCCCAGCATTTT; CDR3 protein: CASRRGGSNQPQHF; V gene: TRBV2; clone size: few; D gene: -; J gene: TRBJ1-5
CDR3 DNA: TGTGCCAGCAGCTTGTTTACAGTGAACACTGAAGCTTTCTTT; CDR3 protein: CASSLFTVNTEAFF; V gene: TRBV5-6; clone size: -; D gene: -; J gene: TRBJ1-1
CDR3 DNA: TGTGCCAGTACCGAGGGTGGGAGGGCCTATGAGCAGTTCTTC; CDR3 protein: CASTEGGRAYEQFF; V gene: TRBV6-5; clone size: -; D gene: TRBD2; J gene: TRBJ2-1
CDR3 DNA: TGTGCCGGATCCGGGAGAAAGGGCAATGAGCAGTTCTTC; CDR3 protein: CAGSGRKGNEQFF; V gene: TRBV2; clone size: -; D gene: -; J gene: TRBJ2-1
CDR3 DNA: TGTGCCAGCAGTTTCAGCCGCCGACAGAATGGCTACACCTTC; CDR3 protein: CASSFSRRQNGYTF; V gene: TRBV27; clone size: -; D gene: -; J gene: TRBJ1-2
CDR3 DNA: TGCAGCGTTCCGGGACTAGCGGGAGGGCCGTTCCATGAGCAGTTCTTC; CDR3 protein: CSVPGLAGGPFHEQFF; V gene: TRBV29-1; clone size: -; D gene: TRBD2; J gene: TRBJ2-1
CDR3 DNA: TGTGCCAGTAGTATTGATATATCGGGTAACGGCGAAAAACTGTTTTTT; CDR3 protein: CASSIDISGNGEKLFF; V gene: TRBV19; clone size: -; D gene: -; J gene: TRBJ1-4
CDR3 DNA: TGTGCCACCAGCAGAGATGGCACTAGCGGGACAAACAATGAGCAGTTCTTC; CDR3 protein: CATSRDGTSGTNNEQFF; V gene: TRBV15; clone size: -; D gene: TRBD2; J gene: TRBJ2-1
CDR3 DNA: TGTGCCACGGGGACTAGCGTAGAGACCCAGTACTTC; CDR3 protein: CATGTSVETQYF; V gene: TRBV10-3; clone size: few; D gene: TRBD2; J gene: TRBJ2-5
CDR3 DNA: TGTGCCAGCAGCTTAGACGTCTCTGAAGCTTTCTTT; CDR3 protein: CASSLDVSEAFF; V gene: TRBV11-2; clone size: -; D gene: -; J gene: TRBJ1-1
CDR3 DNA: TGTGCCAGCAGTAAAAATCCGGGACAGGGGACTGAAGCTTTCTTT; CDR3 protein: CASSKNPGQGTEAFF; V gene: TRBV6-5; clone size: few; D gene: TRBD1; J gene: TRBJ1-1
CDR3 DNA: TGTGCCAGCAGTTACACTAGCGGGAACTACGAGCAGTACTTC; CDR3 protein: CASSYTSGNYEQYF; V gene: TRBV6-5; clone size: -; D gene: TRBD2; J gene: TRBJ2-7
CDR3 DNA: TGTGCCAGCAGTGACAGACTTAGCAATCAGCCCCAGCATTTT; CDR3 protein: CASSDRLSNQPQHF; V gene: TRBV28; clone size: -; D gene: -; J gene: TRBJ1-5
CDR3 DNA: TGTGCCAGCACCCTCACAGATACGCAGTATTTT; CDR3 protein: CASTLTDTQYF; V gene: TRBV12-3/TRBV12-4; clone size: -; D gene: -; J gene: TRBJ2-3
CDR3 DNA: TGTGCCAGCAGTTGGCGAACCTACCGGGACAGGACCAATCAGCCCCAGCATTTT; CDR3 protein: CASSWRTYRDRTNQPQHF; V gene: TRBV6-2/TRBV6-3; clone size: -; D gene: TRBD1; J gene: TRBJ1-5
CDR3 DNA: TGTGCCAGCAGCAGTCGGGGGGAGGCTTCACCCCTCCACTTT; CDR3 protein: CASSSRGEASPLHF; V gene: TRBV7-2; clone size: -; D gene: -; J gene: TRBJ1-6
CDR3 DNA: TGTGCCAGCAGTTTATCGATAGGGGGCAAAAATCAGCCCCAGCATTTT; CDR3 protein: CASSLSIGGKNQPQHF; V gene: TRBV28; clone size: -; D gene: TRBD1; J gene: TRBJ1-5
CDR3 DNA: TGTGCCAGCAGCTTAGCCGAAGCCACGGATGGCTACACCTTC; CDR3 protein: CASSLAEATDGYTF; V gene: TRBV7-9; clone size: -; D gene: -; J gene: TRBJ1-2
CDR3 DNA: TGTGCCAGTAGTATCCGGACAGGGGATGAGCAGTACTTC; CDR3 protein: CASSIRTGDEQYF; V gene: TRBV19; clone size: -; D gene: TRBD1; J gene: TRBJ2-7
CDR3 DNA: TGTGCCAGCCTAGTGCGGGGAAGGAACGCCGGGGAGCTGTTTTTT; CDR3 protein: CASLVRGRNAGELFF; V gene: TRBV2; clone size: -; D gene: -; J gene: TRBJ2-2
CDR3 DNA: TGTGCCTGGAGGAGAACAGGAGTGGGTGGCTACACCTTC; CDR3 protein: CAWRRTGVGGYTF; V gene: TRBV30; clone size: -; D gene: -; J gene: TRBJ1-2
CDR3 DNA: TGCGCCAGCAGCTTGGAAGGAAGAGGGGGAAACACCATATATTTT; CDR3 protein: CASSLEGRGGNTIYF; V gene: TRBV5-1; clone size: -; D gene: -; J gene: TRBJ1-3
CDR3 DNA: TGTGCCAGCAGTTTGGTGGGACAGGGGGTTTCCTACGAGCAGTACTTC; CDR3 protein: CASSLVGQGVSYEQYF; V gene: TRBV27; clone size: once; D gene: TRBD1; J gene: TRBJ2-7
CDR3 DNA: TGTGCCAGCAGTTCACCCATACTAGCGGGAGTGGTTGAGCAGTTCTTC; CDR3 protein: CASSSPILAGVVEQFF; V gene: TRBV27; clone size: -; D gene: TRBD2; J gene: TRBJ2-1
CDR3 DNA: TGTGCCAGCAGTCCCATCGCCAGGGGACGGGCTTTAAACTATGGCTACACCTTC; CDR3 protein: CASSPIARGRALNYGYTF; V gene: TRBV28; clone size: -; D gene: -; J gene: TRBJ1-2
CDR3 DNA: TGTGCCACCCGACTAGCGGGAGAGTACGAGCAGTACTTC; CDR3 protein: CATRLAGEYEQYF; V gene: TRBV28; clone size: -; D gene: TRBD2; J gene: TRBJ2-7
CDR3 DNA: TGTGCCATCATGTTCGGTAGCGGGGGGGACAATGAGCAGTTCTTC; CDR3 protein: CAIMFGSGGDNEQFF; V gene: TRBV10-3; clone size: once; D gene: TRBD2; J gene: TRBJ2-1
CDR3 DNA: TGTGCCAGCAGCTTAGTAAGCGGGAGTCGCGAGACCCAGTACTTC; CDR3 protein: CASSLVSGSRETQYF; V gene: TRBV7-9; clone size: -; D gene: TRBD2; J gene: TRBJ2-5
CDR3 DNA: TGCGCCAGCAGCTCCCCTCGGACAGGGATGAACACTGAAGCTTTCTTT; CDR3 protein: CASSSPRTGMNTEAFF; V gene: TRBV5-1; clone size: -; D gene: TRBD1; J gene: TRBJ1-1
CDR3 DNA: TGTGCCAGCAGCTTAAATCCGGGACAGGGAAGTGAAAAACTGTTTTTT; CDR3 protein: CASSLNPGQGSEKLFF; V gene: TRBV7-6; clone size: -; D gene: TRBD1; J gene: TRBJ1-4
CDR3 DNA: TGTGCCAGCAGCATTTCAGGGACAGGGATTAATGAAAAACTGTTTTTT; CDR3 protein: CASSISGTGINEKLFF; V gene: TRBV5-6; clone size: -; D gene: TRBD1; J gene: TRBJ1-4
CDR3 DNA: TGTGCCAGCTGTTCAGGGCTTCCCCTCCACTTT; CDR3 protein: CASCSGLPLHF; V gene: TRBV6-5; clone size: -; D gene: -; J gene: TRBJ1-6
CDR3 DNA: TGTGCCAGTATGGGACAGGGGGGCGGCAATCAGCCCCAGCATTTT; CDR3 protein: CASMGQGGGNQPQHF; V gene: TRBV19; clone size: -; D gene: TRBD1; J gene: TRBJ1-5
CDR3 DNA: TGTGCCAGCAGCTTTTTCAGGACAGGGCAGGGCGAGCAGTACTTC; CDR3 protein: CASSFFRTGQGEQYF; V gene: TRBV7-2; clone size: -; D gene: TRBD1; J gene: TRBJ2-7
CDR3 DNA: TGTGCCAGCAGCCAAGAACAGGGGGCCGATGAGCAGTTCTTC; CDR3 protein: CASSQEQGADEQFF; V gene: TRBV4-2; clone size: -; D gene: TRBD1; J gene: TRBJ2-1
CDR3 DNA: TGCGCCAGCAGCTTCCCGATCCTCGGGAGTCCCTCCTACAATGAGCAGTTCTTC; CDR3 protein: CASSFPILGSPSYNEQFF; V gene: TRBV5-1; clone size: -; D gene: -; J gene: TRBJ2-1
CDR3 DNA: TGTGCCAGCAGCCAAGGGCATAGCAATCAGCCCCAGCATTTT; CDR3 protein: CASSQGHSNQPQHF; V gene: TRBV3-1/TRBV3-2; clone size: few; D gene: -; J gene: TRBJ1-5
CDR3 DNA: TGTGCCAGCCCCGGAAATAGCGGGACCCCAGATACGCAGTATTTT; CDR3 protein: CASPGNSGTPDTQYF; V gene: TRBV6-5; clone size: -; D gene: TRBD2; J gene: TRBJ2-3
CDR3 DNA: TGTGCCAGCAGCTTGTTAGGGTCTAGCGGGAGGGGTTACAATGAGCAGTTCTTC; CDR3 protein: CASSLLGSSGRGYNEQFF; V gene: TRBV5-6; clone size: -; D gene: TRBD2; J gene: TRBJ2-1
CDR3 DNA: TGTGCCAGCAGCCTCGAGCGTCACTATGGCTACACCTTC; CDR3 protein: CASSLERHYGYTF; V gene: TRBV14; clone size: -; D gene: -; J gene: TRBJ1-2